This record covers a single TCR beta chain. There are many counts of this clonotype. Its recognized antigen is unknown. No much larger clone exists at a distance of one base, and base qualities are not known. The data were taken from a study of T cells in Graves' hyperthyroidism and ophthalmopathy (dated by TCRdb to about 2019). About the study as a whole: Peripheral blood samples were taken at initial diagnosis, before any treatment was given. After blood sampling, hyperthyroidism patients were treated with methimazole at a starting dose of 30 mg daily, and ophthalmopathy patients were treated with high-dose intravenous methylprednisolone. In roughly six Graves' hyperthyroidism patients, the study also compared T-cell repertoires from thyroid tissue with T-cell repertoires from blood. The approximately 97 discovery patients were randomly divided into training and test sets at a 7:3 ratio. A discovery cohort of roughly 100 patients, roughly 45 with Graves' ophthalmopathy and approximately 57 with stable Graves' hyperthyroidism, was used to find distinguishing TCR V-J signatures. The paper describes TCR Vbeta CDR3 sequencing of 140 or so peripheral blood samples, made up of 43 ophthalmopathy patients, roughly 72 hyperthyroidism patients and 17 progressor patients. Whether ophthalmopathy could be predicted prospectively was tested in an independent validation cohort made up of some 20 hyperthyroidism patients plus 17 patients who later progressed to ophthalmopathy.

Stable Graves' hyperthyroidism was defined as the absence of progression to ophthalmopathy over 18 months of follow-up. The hyperthyroidism patients were between 18 and 65 years old and newly diagnosed, with a disease duration of less than 2 months. The study excluded patients with uncontrolled infections, other autoimmune diseases, pregnancy or lactation. Diagnoses were established on the basis of clinical symptoms, serum thyroxine and TRAb, thyroid ultrasound, and orbital computed tomography. PBMCs were separated from around 9.1 ml of fresh peripheral blood using Ficoll-Paque density gradient centrifugation. Total RNA was extracted with Trizol reagent, and quality was checked on an Agilent 2100 Bioanalyzer. The TCR beta CDR3 regions were amplified from RNA transcripts. A first-round RT-PCR of the TCR CDR3 used the HTBI primer set with the Qiagen OneStep RT-PCR kit. The libraries were constructed in a second round of multiplex PCR and then size-selected and purified. Sequencing of the libraries was done on an Illumina HiSeq2000 using paired-end 100 bp reads. On the study's bioinformatics: SOAPnuke was used to process the raw data, removing reads that contained adapters or uncalled bases, had a mean Phred below 15, or lacked an exact match to the constant primer or identifier. COPE v1.2.5 was used to merge high-quality paired reads, and clonotypes were defined as unique nucleotide sequences. MiTCR v1.1 was used to align the clonotypes against IMGT TRBV, TRBD and TRBJ reference segments. The analysis was restricted to V-J combinations with a frequency above 0.0001, which together covered over 99% of the repertoires. The TCS score was defined as the ratio of F50 (clonal expansion) to E x V (chaos), calculated using BLOSUM62-based TCRdist between CDR3 peptides within each V-J. Welch's t-statistics and random forest reduced 500 to 550 V-J features to under 15, which were used in a naive Bayes classifier (R e1071). Starting from the raw public reads, TCRdb applied fastp trimming at Q25, assembled clones with MiXCR and retained in-frame beta chains. Each CDR3 protein appears once, grouped with its most common genes and DNA. In this record, the V and J calls reflect TCRdb's handling and not the investigators' own analysis. In all, the sample holds a few hundred thousand distinct CDR3 sequences, and about 18% of those were seen once. Under 55% of the sample lies in the top ten.

Summary of the overall study and its limitations: No statistical method was used to set the sample size in advance, and investigators knew the group allocation. In validation, the model predicted progression to ophthalmopathy with approximately 71% sensitivity and around 72% specificity, a median of 6.5 months before onset. In cross-validation, a model built on a 13 V-J signature told ophthalmopathy apart from stable hyperthyroidism with approximately 91% sensitivity and roughly 83% specificity, and in testing the same model reached 80%/75%. Blood samples also contained most of the expanded thyroid clonotypes (frequency above 0.001), which suggests that blood repertoires may reflect thyroid immune responses.

The CDR3 measures 16 amino acids from cysteine to phenylalanine. CDR3 DNA only is kept here, 48 bases in frame from base 1. CDR1 and CDR2 are read off the germline V gene as KGHSH and LQKENI. V is reduced by 0 bases and J by 4 bases, leaving a spacing of 15 bases between them. Sequenced: blood. The V and J segments used are TRBV18 and TRBJ1-1; no D segment can be confidently identified. The receptor's source is a woman between 45 and 60 years old with Graves' hyperthyroidism. The sequence in DNA is TGTGCCAGCTCACCACCTGACCATTATATCCCCACTGAAGCTTTCTTT. Its translation reads: CASSPPDHYIPTEAFF.